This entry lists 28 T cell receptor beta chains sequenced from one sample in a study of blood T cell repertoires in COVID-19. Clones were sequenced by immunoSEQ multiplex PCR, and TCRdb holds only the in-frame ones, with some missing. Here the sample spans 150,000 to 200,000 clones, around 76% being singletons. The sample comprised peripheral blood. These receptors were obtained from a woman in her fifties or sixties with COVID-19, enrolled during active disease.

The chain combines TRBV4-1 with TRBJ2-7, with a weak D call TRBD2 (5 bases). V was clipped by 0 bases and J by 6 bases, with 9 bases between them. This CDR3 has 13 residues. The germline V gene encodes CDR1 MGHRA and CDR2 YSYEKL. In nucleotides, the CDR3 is TGCGCCAGCAGCCAAGACTCGGGAAGCGAGCAGTACGTC. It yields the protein CASSQDSGSEQYV.

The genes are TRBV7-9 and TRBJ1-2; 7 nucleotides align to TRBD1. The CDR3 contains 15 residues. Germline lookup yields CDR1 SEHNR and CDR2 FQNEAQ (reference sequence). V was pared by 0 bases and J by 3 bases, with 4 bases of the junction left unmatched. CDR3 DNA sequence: TGTGCCAGCAGCTTAGCGGGGACAGCTCACTATGGCTACACCTTC. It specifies CASSLAGTAHYGYTF.

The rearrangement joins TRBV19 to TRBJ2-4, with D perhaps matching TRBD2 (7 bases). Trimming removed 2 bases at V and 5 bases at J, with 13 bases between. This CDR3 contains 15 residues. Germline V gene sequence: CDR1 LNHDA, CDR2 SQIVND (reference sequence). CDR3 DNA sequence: TGTGCCAGTAGTATATTGGGGGGGCGGGAAAACATTCAGTACTTC. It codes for CASSILGGRENIQYF.

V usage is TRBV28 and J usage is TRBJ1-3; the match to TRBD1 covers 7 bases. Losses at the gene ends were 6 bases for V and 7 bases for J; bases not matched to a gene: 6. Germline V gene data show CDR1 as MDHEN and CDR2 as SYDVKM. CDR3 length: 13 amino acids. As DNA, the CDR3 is TGTGCCAGCAGACTACAGGGGACCAACACCATATATTTT. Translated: CASRLQGTNTIYF.

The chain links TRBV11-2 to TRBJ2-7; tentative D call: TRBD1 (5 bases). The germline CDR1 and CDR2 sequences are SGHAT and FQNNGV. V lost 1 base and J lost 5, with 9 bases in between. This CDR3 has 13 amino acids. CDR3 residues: CASSLGMGHEQYV. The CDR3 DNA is TGTGCCAGCAGCTTAGGGATGGGGCACGAGCAGTACGTC.

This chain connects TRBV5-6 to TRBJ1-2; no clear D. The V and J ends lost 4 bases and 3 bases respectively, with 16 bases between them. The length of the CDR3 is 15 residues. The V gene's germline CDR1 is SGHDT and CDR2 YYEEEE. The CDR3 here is CASSPDRDGYYGYTF. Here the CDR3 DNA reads TGTGCCAGCAGCCCTGACCGAGACGGGTACTATGGCTACACCTTC.

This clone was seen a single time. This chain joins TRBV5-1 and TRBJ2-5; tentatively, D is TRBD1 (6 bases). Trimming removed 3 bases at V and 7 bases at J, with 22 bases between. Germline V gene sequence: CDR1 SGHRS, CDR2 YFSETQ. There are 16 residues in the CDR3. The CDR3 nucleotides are TGCGCCAGCAGCTCCACAATTGGACAGTCTGGGGGGACCCAGTACTTC. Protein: CASSSTIGQSGGTQYF.

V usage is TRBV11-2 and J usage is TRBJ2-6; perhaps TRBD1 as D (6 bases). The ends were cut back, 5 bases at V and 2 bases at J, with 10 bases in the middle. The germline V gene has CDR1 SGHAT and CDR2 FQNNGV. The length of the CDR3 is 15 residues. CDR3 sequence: CASSPQGTGANVLTF. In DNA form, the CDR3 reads TGTGCCAGCAGCCCGCAGGGGACTGGGGCCAACGTCCTGACTTTC. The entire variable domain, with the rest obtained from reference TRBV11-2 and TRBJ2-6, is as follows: EAGVAQSPRYKIIEKRQSVAFWCNPISGHATLYWYQQILGQGPKLLIQFQNNGVVDDSQLPKDRFSAERLKGVDSTLKIQPAKLEDSAVYLCASSPQGTGANVLTFGAGSRLTVL.

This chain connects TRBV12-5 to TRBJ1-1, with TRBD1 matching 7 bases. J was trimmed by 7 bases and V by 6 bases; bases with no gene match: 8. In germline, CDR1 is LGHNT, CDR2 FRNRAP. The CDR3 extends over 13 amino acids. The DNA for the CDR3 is TGTGCTAGTGGCTCGACAGGGACGGTTGAAGCTTTCTTT. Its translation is CASGSTGTVEAFF.

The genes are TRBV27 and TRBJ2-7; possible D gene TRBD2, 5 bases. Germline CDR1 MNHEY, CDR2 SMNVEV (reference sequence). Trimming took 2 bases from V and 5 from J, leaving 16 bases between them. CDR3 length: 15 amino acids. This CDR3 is CASSLGVGSNDEQYF. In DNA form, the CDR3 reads TGTGCCAGCAGTTTAGGGGTGGGGAGTAACGACGAGCAGTACTTC.

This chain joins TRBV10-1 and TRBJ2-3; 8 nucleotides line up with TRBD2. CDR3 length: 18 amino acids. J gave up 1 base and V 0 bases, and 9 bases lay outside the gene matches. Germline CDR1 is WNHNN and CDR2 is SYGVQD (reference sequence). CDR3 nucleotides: TGCGCCAGCAGTGAGTCGATTGTGGGTAGCGGGGGCACAGATACGCAGTATTTT. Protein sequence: CASSESIVGSGGTDTQYF.

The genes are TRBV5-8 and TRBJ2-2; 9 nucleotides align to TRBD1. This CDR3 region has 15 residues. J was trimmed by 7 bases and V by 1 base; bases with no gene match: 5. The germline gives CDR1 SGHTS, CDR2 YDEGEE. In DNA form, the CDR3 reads TGTGCCAGCAGCTTGCCGGGACAGGGCATCGGGGAGCTGTTTTTT. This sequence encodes CASSLPGQGIGELFF.

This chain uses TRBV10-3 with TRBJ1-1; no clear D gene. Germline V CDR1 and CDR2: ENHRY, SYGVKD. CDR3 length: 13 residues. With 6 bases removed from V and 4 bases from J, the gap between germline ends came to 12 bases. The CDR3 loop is CAIRAAGVTEAFF. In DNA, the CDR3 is TGTGCCATCAGGGCGGCCGGGGTCACTGAAGCTTTCTTT.

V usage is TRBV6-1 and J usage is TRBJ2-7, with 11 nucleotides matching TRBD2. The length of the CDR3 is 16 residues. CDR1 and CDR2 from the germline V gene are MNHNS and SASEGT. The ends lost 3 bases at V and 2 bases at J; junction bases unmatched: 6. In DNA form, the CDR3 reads TGTGCCAGCAGTGAGGGAGGACTAGCGGGTGCCTACGAGCAGTACTTC. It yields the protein CASSEGGLAGAYEQYF.

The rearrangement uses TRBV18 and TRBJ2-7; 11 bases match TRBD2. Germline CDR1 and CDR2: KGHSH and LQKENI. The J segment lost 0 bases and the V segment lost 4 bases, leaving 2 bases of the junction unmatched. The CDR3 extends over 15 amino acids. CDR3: CASSLTSGDSYEQYV. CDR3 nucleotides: TGTGCCAGCTCACTGACTAGCGGGGACTCCTACGAGCAGTACGTC.

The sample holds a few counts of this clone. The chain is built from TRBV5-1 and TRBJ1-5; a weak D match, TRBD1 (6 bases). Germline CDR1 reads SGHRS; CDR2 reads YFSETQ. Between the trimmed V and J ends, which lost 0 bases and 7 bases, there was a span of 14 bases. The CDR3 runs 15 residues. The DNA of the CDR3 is TGCGCCAGCAGCTTGGATGGGGGGGCATACCAGCCCCAGCATTTT. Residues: CASSLDGGAYQPQHF. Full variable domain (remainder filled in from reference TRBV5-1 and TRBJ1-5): KAGVTQTPRYLIKTRGQQVTLSCSPISGHRSVSWYQQTPGQGLQFLFEYFSETQRNKGNFPGRFSGRQFSNSRSEMNVSTLELGDSALYLCASSLDGGAYQPQHFGDGTRLSIL.

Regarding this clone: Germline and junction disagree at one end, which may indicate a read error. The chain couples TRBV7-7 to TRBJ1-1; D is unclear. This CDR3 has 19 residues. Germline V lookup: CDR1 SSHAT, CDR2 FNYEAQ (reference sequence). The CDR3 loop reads CASSPTPQTDNTEAGRAFF. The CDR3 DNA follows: TGTGCTAGCAGCCCCACCCCCCAGACTGATAACACTGAAGCGGGGAGGGCTTTCTTT.

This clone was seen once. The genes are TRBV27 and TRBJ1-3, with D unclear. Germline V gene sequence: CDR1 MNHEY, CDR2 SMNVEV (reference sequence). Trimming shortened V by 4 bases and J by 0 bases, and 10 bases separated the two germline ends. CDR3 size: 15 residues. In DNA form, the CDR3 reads TGTGCCAGCAGTTCTGGAGGTCACTCTGGAAACACCATATATTTT. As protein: CASSSGGHSGNTIYF.

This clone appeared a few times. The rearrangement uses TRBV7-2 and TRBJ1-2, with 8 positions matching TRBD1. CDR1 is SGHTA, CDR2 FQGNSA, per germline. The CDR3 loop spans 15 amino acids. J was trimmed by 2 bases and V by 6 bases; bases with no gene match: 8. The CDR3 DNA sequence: TGTGCCAGCAGTTCCGGACAGGGCCGCAACTATGGCTACACCTTC. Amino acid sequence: CASSSGQGRNYGYTF.

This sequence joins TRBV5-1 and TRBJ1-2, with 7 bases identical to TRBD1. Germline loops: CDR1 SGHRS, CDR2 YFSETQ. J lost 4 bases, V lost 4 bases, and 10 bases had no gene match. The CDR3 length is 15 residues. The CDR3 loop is CASSAGTAIFYGYTF. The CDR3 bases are TGCGCCAGCAGCGCCGGGACAGCGATCTTCTATGGCTACACCTTC.

The CDR3 here is CASSPAGTSGGPSSYNEQFF. The CDR3 DNA reads as TGTGCCAGCAGCCCAGCCGGGACTAGCGGGGGCCCCAGCTCCTACAATGAGCAGTTCTTC. The chain couples TRBV6-6 to TRBJ2-1, with 14 bases lining up with TRBD2. Germline CDR1 and CDR2: MNHNY and SVGAGI (reference sequence). V shed 6 bases, J shed 0 bases, and the junction held 13 bases outside the gene matches. This CDR3 comprises 20 residues.

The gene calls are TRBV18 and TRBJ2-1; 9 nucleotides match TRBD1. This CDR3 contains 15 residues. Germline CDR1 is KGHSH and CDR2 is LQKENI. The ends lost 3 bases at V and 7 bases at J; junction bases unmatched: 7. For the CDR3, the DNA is TGTGCCAGCTCACCCCAACAGGGGGCGGGAAATGAGCAGTTCTTC. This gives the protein CASSPQQGAGNEQFF.

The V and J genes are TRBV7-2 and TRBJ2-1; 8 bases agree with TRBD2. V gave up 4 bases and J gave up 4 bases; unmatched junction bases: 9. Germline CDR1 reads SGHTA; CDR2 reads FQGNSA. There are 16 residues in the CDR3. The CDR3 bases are TGTGCCAGCAGCTCATTAGGCGGGAGGACTTACAATGAGCAGTTCTTC. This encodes CASSSLGGRTYNEQFF.

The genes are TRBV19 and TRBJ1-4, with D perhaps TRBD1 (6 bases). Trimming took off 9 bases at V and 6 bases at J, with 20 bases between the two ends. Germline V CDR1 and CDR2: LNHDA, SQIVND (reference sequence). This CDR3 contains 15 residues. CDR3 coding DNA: TGTGCCAGCAACCCCACTGGGGGCAGGGATGAAAAACTGTTTTTT. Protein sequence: CASNPTGGRDEKLFF.

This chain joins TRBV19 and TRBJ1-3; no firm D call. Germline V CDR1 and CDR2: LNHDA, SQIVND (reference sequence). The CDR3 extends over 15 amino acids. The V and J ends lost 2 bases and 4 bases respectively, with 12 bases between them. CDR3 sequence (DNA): TGTGCCAGTAGTATAAGAAGTTCGCAGGGAAACACCATATATTTT. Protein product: CASSIRSSQGNTIYF.

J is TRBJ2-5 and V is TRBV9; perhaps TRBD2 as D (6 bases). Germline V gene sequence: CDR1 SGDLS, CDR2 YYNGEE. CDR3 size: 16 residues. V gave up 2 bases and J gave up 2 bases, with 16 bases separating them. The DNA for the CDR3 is TGTGCCAGCAGCGTTAGTACGGGAGCGATACAAGAGACCCAGTACTTC. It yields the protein CASSVSTGAIQETQYF. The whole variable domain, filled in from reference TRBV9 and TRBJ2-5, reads DSGVTQTPKHLITATGQRVTLRCSPRSGDLSVYWYQQSLDQGLQFLIQYYNGEERAKGNILERFSAQQFPDLHSELNLSSLELGDSALYFCASSVSTGAIQETQYFGPGTRLLVL.

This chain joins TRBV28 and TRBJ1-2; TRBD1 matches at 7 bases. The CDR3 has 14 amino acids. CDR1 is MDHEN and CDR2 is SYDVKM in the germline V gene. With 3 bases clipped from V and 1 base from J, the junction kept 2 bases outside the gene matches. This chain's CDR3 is CASSLTGYNYGYTF. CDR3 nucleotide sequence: TGTGCCAGCAGTTTGACAGGGTATAACTATGGCTACACCTTC.

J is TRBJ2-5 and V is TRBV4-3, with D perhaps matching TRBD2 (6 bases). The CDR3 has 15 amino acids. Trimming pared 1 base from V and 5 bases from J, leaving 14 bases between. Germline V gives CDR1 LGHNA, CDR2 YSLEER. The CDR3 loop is CASSQVGVEGETQYF. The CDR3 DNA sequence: TGCGCCAGCAGCCAAGTGGGGGTGGAGGGGGAGACCCAGTACTTC.